This T cell receptor (beta chain) emerged from a study of control samples from healthy donors and cancer patients. TCRdb keeps only in-frame clones here, not all; method: immunoSEQ multiplex PCR. The sample gives roughly 100,000 clones, just over 85% of which show up once; 13% to 15% is in the top ten. This CDR3 region has 17 residues. V was cut by 6 bases and J by 7 bases, with 28 bases left in between. This clone was observed a few times. This TCR came from a man aged 30-40 years in good health. The rearrangement joins TRBV5-3 to TRBJ1-2; a weak D match, TRBD1 (6 bases). TRBV5-3 has ORF status, its function being uncertain. Sequencing used blood. This CDR3 is CARILQGRGPGRTGYTF. The DNA for the CDR3 is TGTGCCAGAATCCTGCAGGGTCGGGGGCCGGGCAGGACTGGCTACACCTTC.